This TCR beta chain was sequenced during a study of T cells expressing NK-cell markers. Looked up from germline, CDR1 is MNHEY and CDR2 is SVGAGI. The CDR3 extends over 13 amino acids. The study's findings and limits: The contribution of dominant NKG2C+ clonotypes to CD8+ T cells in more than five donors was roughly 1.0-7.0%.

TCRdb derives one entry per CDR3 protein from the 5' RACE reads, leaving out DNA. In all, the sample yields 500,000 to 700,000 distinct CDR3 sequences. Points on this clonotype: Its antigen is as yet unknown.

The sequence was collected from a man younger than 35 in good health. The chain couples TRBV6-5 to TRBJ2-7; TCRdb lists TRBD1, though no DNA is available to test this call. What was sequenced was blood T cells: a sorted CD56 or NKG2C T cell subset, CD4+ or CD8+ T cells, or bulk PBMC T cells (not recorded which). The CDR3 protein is CASSYQLPGEQYF.